The T cell receptor beta chain under discussion was sequenced for a study of PD-1 and CTLA-4 blockade in melanoma. The method was immunoSEQ multiplex PCR; TCRdb's version includes in-frame clones alone and lacks a portion of them. The sample contains about 31,000 clones, 75% to 95% of which appear only once. Germline loops: CDR1 SEHNR, CDR2 FQNEAQ (reference sequence). Trimming took off 5 bases at V and 5 bases at J, with 15 bases between the two ends. This CDR3 contains 14 residues. The sequence was obtained from a human donor with melanoma. The chain links TRBV7-9 to TRBJ1-1; tentative D call: TRBD1 (5 bases). The sample consisted of CD8+ T cells from peripheral blood, taken from a patient given anti-PD-1 treatment. The DNA of the CDR3 is TGTGCCAGCAGCCTACTTGGGACTTCGACTGAAGCTTTCTTT. Amino acids: CASSLLGTSTEAFF.